This T cell receptor beta chain was profiled in a study of OX40 agonist ivuxolimab in advanced cancers. The timepoints at which blood was sampled were baseline, cycle 4 day 1, and cycle 7 day 1. The germline V and J ends were trimmed by 6 bases and 3 bases, with 12 bases remaining between them. Germline-derived CDR1 and CDR2 are SGHVT and SQSDAQ. CDR3 length: 14 residues. The method was immunoSEQ multiplex PCR; TCRdb's version includes in-frame clones alone and lacks a portion of them. The sample includes tens of thousands of clones, approximately 84% of them seen just once. The sample consisted of CD4+ or CD8+ T cells sorted from blood, taken in a trial of the OX40 agonist ivuxolimab. V usage is TRBV7-4 and J usage is TRBJ1-3, with D possibly being TRBD1 (5 bases). This TCR derives from an adult with an advanced solid tumor such as melanoma, head and neck, liver or kidney cancer. The CDR3 loop reads CASRPQGCGNTIYF. The DNA of the CDR3 is TGTGCCAGCAGGCCCCAGGGATGTGGAAACACCATATATTTT.